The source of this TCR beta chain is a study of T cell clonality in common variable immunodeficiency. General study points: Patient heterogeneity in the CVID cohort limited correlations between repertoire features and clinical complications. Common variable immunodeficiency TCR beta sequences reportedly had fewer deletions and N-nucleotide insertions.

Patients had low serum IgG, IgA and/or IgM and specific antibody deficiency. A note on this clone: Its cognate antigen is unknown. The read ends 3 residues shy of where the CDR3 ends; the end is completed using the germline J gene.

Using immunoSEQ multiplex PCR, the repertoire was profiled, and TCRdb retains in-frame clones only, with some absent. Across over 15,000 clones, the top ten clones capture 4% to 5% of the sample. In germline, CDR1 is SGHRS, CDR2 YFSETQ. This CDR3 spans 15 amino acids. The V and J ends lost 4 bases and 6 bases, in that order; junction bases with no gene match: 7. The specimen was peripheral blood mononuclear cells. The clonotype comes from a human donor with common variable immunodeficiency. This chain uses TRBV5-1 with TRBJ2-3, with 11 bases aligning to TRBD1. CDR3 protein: CASSQGTGGRDTQYF. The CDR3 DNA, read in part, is TGCGCCAGCAGCCAGGGGACAGGGGGACGGGATACG.